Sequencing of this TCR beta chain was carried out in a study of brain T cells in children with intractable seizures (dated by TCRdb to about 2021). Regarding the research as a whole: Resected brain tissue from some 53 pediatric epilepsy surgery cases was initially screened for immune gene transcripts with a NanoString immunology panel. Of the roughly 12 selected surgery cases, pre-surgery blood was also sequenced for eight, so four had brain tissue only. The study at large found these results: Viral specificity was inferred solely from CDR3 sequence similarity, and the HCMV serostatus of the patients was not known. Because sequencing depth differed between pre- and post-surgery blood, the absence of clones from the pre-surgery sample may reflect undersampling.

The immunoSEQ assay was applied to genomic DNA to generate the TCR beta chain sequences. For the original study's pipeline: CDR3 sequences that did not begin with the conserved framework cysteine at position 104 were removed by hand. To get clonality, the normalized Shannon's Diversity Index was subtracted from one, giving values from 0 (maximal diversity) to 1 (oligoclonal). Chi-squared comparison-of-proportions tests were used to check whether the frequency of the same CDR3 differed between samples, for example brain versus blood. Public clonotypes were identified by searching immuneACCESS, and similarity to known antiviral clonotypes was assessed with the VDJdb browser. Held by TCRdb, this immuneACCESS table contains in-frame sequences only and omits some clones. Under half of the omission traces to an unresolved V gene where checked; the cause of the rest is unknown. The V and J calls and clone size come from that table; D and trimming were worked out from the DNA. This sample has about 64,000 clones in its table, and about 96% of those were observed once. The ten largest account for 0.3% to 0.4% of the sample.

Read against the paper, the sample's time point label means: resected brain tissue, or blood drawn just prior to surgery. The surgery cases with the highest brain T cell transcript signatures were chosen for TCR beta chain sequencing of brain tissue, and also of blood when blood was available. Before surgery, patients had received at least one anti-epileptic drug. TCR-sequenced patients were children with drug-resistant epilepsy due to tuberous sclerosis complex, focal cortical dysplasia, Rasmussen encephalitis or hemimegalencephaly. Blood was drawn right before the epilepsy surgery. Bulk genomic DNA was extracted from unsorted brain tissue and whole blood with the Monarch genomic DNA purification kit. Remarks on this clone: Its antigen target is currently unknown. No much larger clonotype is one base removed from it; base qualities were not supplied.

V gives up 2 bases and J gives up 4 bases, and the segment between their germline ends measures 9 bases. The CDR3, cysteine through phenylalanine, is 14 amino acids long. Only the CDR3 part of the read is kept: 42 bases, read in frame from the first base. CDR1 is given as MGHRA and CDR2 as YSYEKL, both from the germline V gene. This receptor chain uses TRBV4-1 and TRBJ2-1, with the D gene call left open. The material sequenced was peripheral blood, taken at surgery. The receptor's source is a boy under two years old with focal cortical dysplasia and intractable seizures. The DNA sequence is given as TGCGCCAGCAGCCAACCCGCCAAATACAATGAGCAGTTCTTC. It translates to CASSQPAKYNEQFF.